The rows below give T cell receptor beta chains drawn from one sample of a study of cytomegalovirus exposure and HLA in healthy donors. Clones were sequenced by immunoSEQ multiplex PCR, and TCRdb holds only the in-frame ones, with some missing. The sample includes some 120,000 clones, 60% to 75% of them seen just once. Sequenced: PBMCs. The receptors stem from a woman aged 50 to 65 in good health and CMV-seropositive. Both conserved end residues are part of each CDR3. The D gene is left open where the match is weak. The size entry is marked missing in some rows and otherwise reads once, few, many or a size class.

clone_size j_call d_call v_call cdr3_nt cdr3_aa
few TRBJ2-5 NA TRBV7-2 TGTGCCAGCAGCTTAGTACAGAAAGAGACCCAGTACTTC CASSLVQKETQYF
NA TRBJ1-3 TRBD1 TRBV13 TGTGCCAGCAGCTTAGGGGGGACAGCCAGCCCTGGAAACACCATATATTTT CASSLGGTASPGNTIYF
few TRBJ2-5 NA TRBV2 TGTGCCAGCAGTCTCGTGGCCCAGGGAGAGACCCAGTACTTC CASSLVAQGETQYF
NA TRBJ2-7 NA TRBV5-1 TGCGCCAGCAGCTTGAGTTTGGGCAGGGTCCACGAGCAGTACTTC CASSLSLGRVHEQYF
NA TRBJ2-7 TRBD1 TRBV2 TGTGCCAGCAGGACAGGGTACGAGCAGTACTTC CASRTGYEQYF
NA TRBJ2-1 TRBD1 TRBV30 TGTGCCTGGAATGAGGACAGGGGGCAGGAACAGTTCTTC CAWNEDRGQEQFF
NA TRBJ2-7 TRBD2 TRBV5-1 TGCGCCAGCAGCTTGGGATCAGCGGGGGGGCAGGGCGAGCAGTACTTC CASSLGSAGGQGEQYF
NA TRBJ1-1 NA TRBV6-1 TGTGCCAGCAGTGGGGGGGACCTGAGGAACACTGAAGCTTTCTTT CASSGGDLRNTEAFF
NA TRBJ2-1 NA TRBV6-5 TGTGCCAGCACGACAGGGACTTACAATGAGCAGTTCTTC CASTTGTYNEQFF
NA TRBJ2-7 TRBD1 TRBV23-1 TGCGCCAGCAGTCACGGTGAAGGGGGCGCCCCGGATGAGCAGTACTTC CASSHGEGGAPDEQYF
NA TRBJ1-5 NA TRBV19 TGTGCCACCCAGTGGGAGGGTAATCAGCCCCAGCATTTT CATQWEGNQPQHF
NA TRBJ1-1 NA TRBV5-1 TGCGCCAGCAGTCTCGGTTGGGGAGGGGGGAACACTGAAGCTTTCTTT CASSLGWGGGNTEAFF
NA TRBJ2-5 NA TRBV10-1 TGCGCCAGCAGTGAGTCGACTGAGGGGACCCAGTACTTC CASSESTEGTQYF
NA TRBJ1-4 NA TRBV6-6 TGTGCCAGCAGTACTGGACAGATGAATGAAAAACTGTTTTTT CASSTGQMNEKLFF
NA TRBJ2-1 TRBD2 TRBV5-1 TGCGCCAGCAGCTTGGGAGGCGGGGGGGCGTTCTATGAGCAGTTCTTC CASSLGGGGAFYEQFF
few TRBJ1-4 NA TRBV7-6 TGTGCCAGCAGCCGGTGGGGGGATAATGAAAAACTGTTTTTT CASSRWGDNEKLFF
NA TRBJ1-4 NA TRBV5-1 TGCGCCAGCAGCGGAACAGGGATTCAGAATGAAAAACTGTTTTTT CASSGTGIQNEKLFF